These 28 T cell receptor beta chains originate from one sample sequenced in a study of Ad26.COV2.S vaccination and SARS-CoV-2 variants. Treatment specified: some 19 received Ad26.COV2.S at low or high dose, single or two shots; about 5 received placebo; per-sample allocation not given. Each sample was drawn 63 days after the first injection (of vaccine or placebo). Assay: immunoSEQ multiplex PCR; the TCRdb copy retains only in-frame clones and omits some. This sample has around 310,000 clones, with roughly 90% found just once. The sample in question was peripheral blood, obtained in a trial of Ad26.COV2.S vaccine versus placebo. All receptors come from a person aged 18-65 years who received the Ad26.COV2.S COVID-19 vaccine or a placebo.

The V call is TRBV25-1, the J call TRBJ2-1; D is possibly TRBD1 (6 bases). Germline V CDR1 and CDR2: MGHDK, SYGVNS. The CDR3 sequence is 18 residues long. V lost 4 bases and J 0 bases, leaving 19 bases between the germline ends. CDR3 sequence reads: CASSGHPWGLSSYNEQFF. CDR3 coding DNA: TGTGCCAGCAGTGGCCACCCGTGGGGGCTGAGCTCCTACAATGAGCAGTTCTTC.

This rearrangement joins TRBV29-1 to TRBJ2-5, with 7 bases aligning to TRBD1. Looked up from germline, CDR1 is SQVTM and CDR2 is ANQGSEA. CDR3 length equals 12 residues. With 8 bases clipped from V and 3 bases from J, the junction kept 6 bases outside the gene matches. Here the CDR3 reads CSLRGTEETQYF. The CDR3 DNA follows: TGCAGCCTAAGGGGGACAGAAGAGACCCAGTACTTC. The full variable domain, in which reference TRBV29-1 and TRBJ2-5 provide the parts outside the CDR3, is SAVISQKPSRDICQRGTSLTIQCQVDSQVTMMFWYRQQPGQSLTLIATANQGSEATYESGFVIDKFPISRPNLTFSTLTVSNMSPEDSSIYLCSLRGTEETQYFGPGTRLLVL.

In DNA, the CDR3 is TGTGCCAGCAGCGGACTAGCGGGGGGGGTAAATGAGCAGTTCTTC. Translation: CASSGLAGGVNEQFF. J is TRBJ2-1 and V is TRBV7-2; 15 bases line up with TRBD2. CDR1 and CDR2 from the germline V gene are SGHTA and FQGNSA. V shed 5 bases, J shed 7 bases, and the junction held 3 bases outside the gene matches. The CDR3 totals 15 residues.

The rearrangement links TRBV6-5 to TRBJ1-2; weak D call: TRBD1 (5 bases). CDR1 MNHEY and CDR2 SVGAGI come from the germline V gene. The ends were cut back, 7 bases at V and 8 bases at J, with 14 bases in the middle. The CDR3 length is 12 residues. CDR3 nucleotides: TGTGCCAGCAAATTAAGGAAGGGGGGCTACACCTTC. It is translated as CASKLRKGGYTF.

J is TRBJ1-1 and V is TRBV5-1; D is undetermined. In germline, CDR1 is SGHRS, CDR2 YFSETQ. The CDR3 runs 13 residues. V was pared by 0 bases and J by 7 bases, with 10 bases between. In DNA form, the CDR3 reads TGCGCCAGCAGCTTGGGATCTTACGGTGAAGCTTTCTTT. Its protein product is CASSLGSYGEAFF.

The chain employs TRBV11-3 and TRBJ1-1; D remains ambiguous. Germline V gene data show CDR1 as SGHNT and CDR2 as YENEEA. The ends were cut back, 8 bases at V and 5 bases at J, with 18 bases in the middle. CDR3 length: 14 residues. CDR3 bases: TGTGCCAGCGAGTTAGGAGGTTTTAGGACTGAAGCTTTCTTT. It yields the protein CASELGGFRTEAFF.

This clone was seen once. The genes are TRBV3-1 (or the pseudogene TRBV3-2) and TRBJ1-2; 7 bases fit TRBD1. V gave up 1 base and J gave up 7 bases; unmatched junction bases: 12. This CDR3 contains 16 residues. Germline CDR1 and CDR2: LGHDT and YNNKEL (reference sequence). CDR3 bases: TGTGCCAGCAGCCAAGGACCCGGGACAGCAGTATCTGGCTACACCTTC. Protein sequence: CASSQGPGTAVSGYTF.

The V gene is TRBV10-3, the J gene TRBJ1-1, with 9 bases lining up with TRBD1. Trimming at V came to 2 bases and at J to 2 bases, leaving 6 bases not matched to a gene. Per the germline V gene, CDR1 is ENHRY and CDR2 is SYGVKD. CDR3 size: 16 residues. This chain's CDR3 is CAISERGDRVNTEAFF. In DNA, the CDR3 is TGTGCCATCAGTGAGCGGGGGGACAGGGTCAACACTGAAGCTTTCTTT.

The gene calls are TRBV20-1 and TRBJ1-1; D uncertain. The germline gives CDR1 DFQATT, CDR2 SNEGSKA (reference sequence). CDR3 size: 15 residues. The V gene lost 3 bases and the J gene lost 2 bases, with 16 bases spanning the gap. Written as DNA, the CDR3 is TGCAGTGCTAGTTCTGTGCCGGGCCGTAACACTGAAGCTTTCTTT. Translation gives CSASSVPGRNTEAFF.

The gene calls are TRBV6-5 and TRBJ1-2; D is unclear. The CDR3 is 14 amino acids. CDR1 and CDR2 (germline): MNHEY, SVGAGI. Trimming left V 0 bases short and J 7 bases short, with 12 bases between. This chain's CDR3 is CASSYSTASLGYTF. As DNA, the CDR3 is TGTGCCAGCAGTTACTCGACGGCCTCCCTTGGCTACACCTTC.

The genes are TRBV7-8 and TRBJ1-5; possibly TRBD1 for D (5 bases). V was cut by 3 bases and J by 1 base, with 10 bases left in between. CDR3 length: 15 amino acids. Per the germline V gene, CDR1 is SGHVS and CDR2 is FQNEAQ. The CDR3 DNA sequence: TGTGCCAGCAGCTTGGGGGAGGTCAGCAATCAGCCCCAGCATTTT. Translated, it gives CASSLGEVSNQPQHF.

This clone was recorded only once. The rearrangement joins TRBV18 to TRBJ2-3, with a tentative D call TRBD1 (5 bases). This CDR3 has 16 residues. Between the trimmed V and J ends, which lost 8 bases and 5 bases, there was a span of 23 bases. CDR1 KGHSH and CDR2 LQKENI come from the germline V gene. The CDR3 DNA reads as TGTGCCAGCAGCACAGGCGGCCCCGCGCCCGGAGATACGCAGTATTTT. The encoded protein is CASSTGGPAPGDTQYF.

The V gene is TRBV6-6, the J gene TRBJ1-6; tentatively, D is TRBD1 (5 bases). The CDR3 loop spans 16 amino acids. Germline CDR1 MNHNY, CDR2 SVGAGI (reference sequence). V shed 5 bases and J shed 10 bases, with 21 bases lying between them. CDR3 residues: CASSPTSQDLRSPLHF. CDR3 nucleotides: TGTGCCAGCAGTCCGACCTCACAGGACCTGAGGTCACCCCTCCACTTT.

The chain couples TRBV3-1 (or the pseudogene TRBV3-2) to TRBJ2-2; no firm D call. Trimming shortened V by 4 bases and J by 4 bases, and 19 bases separated the two germline ends. The CDR3 runs 17 residues. Germline CDR1 is LGHDT and CDR2 is YNNKEL (reference sequence). The CDR3 reads CASSLRLQDLGTGELFF. The CDR3, as DNA: TGTGCCAGCAGCCTCCGACTGCAGGACCTAGGCACCGGGGAGCTGTTTTTT.

The chain recombines TRBV6-5 with TRBJ2-2; D ambiguous. The germline V gene has CDR1 MNHEY and CDR2 SVGAGI. CDR3 size: 15 residues. Trimming removed 7 bases at V and 6 bases at J, with 18 bases between. The CDR3 region is CASTRRSLQPGELFF. CDR3 in DNA: TGTGCCAGCACCCGTCGAAGTTTACAGCCCGGGGAGCTGTTTTTT.

This sequence joins TRBV4-3 and TRBJ1-2, with D unresolved. Trimming removed 1 base at V and 4 bases at J, with 16 bases between. Germline CDR1 reads LGHNA; CDR2 reads YSLEER. The CDR3 contains 16 residues. In DNA form, the CDR3 reads TGCGCCAGCAGCCAAGTTGTCGGAAGTTTTGGCTATGGCTACACCTTC. It encodes CASSQVVGSFGYGYTF.

V and J are TRBV2 and TRBJ1-1, with 7 bases matching TRBD1. V shed 4 bases, J shed 4 bases, and the junction held 6 bases outside the gene matches. Germline assignment: CDR1 SNHLY and CDR2 FYNNEI. The CDR3 is 14 amino acids. CDR3 sequence: CASSVEGAGTEAFF. CDR3 in DNA: TGTGCCAGCAGTGTCGAGGGGGCCGGCACTGAAGCTTTCTTT. Full variable domain (rest looked up from reference TRBV2 and TRBJ1-1): EPEVTQTPSHQVTQMGQEVILRCVPISNHLYFYWYRQILGQKVEFLVSFYNNEISEKSEIFDDQFSVERPDGSNFTLKIRSTKLEDSAMYFCASSVEGAGTEAFFGQGTRLTVV.

The chain combines TRBV6-6 with TRBJ1-3; weak D call: TRBD1 (6 bases). Between the trimmed V and J ends, which lost 4 bases and 7 bases, there was a span of 14 bases. Germline assignment: CDR1 MNHNY and CDR2 SVGAGI (reference sequence). The length of the CDR3 is 14 residues. DNA for the CDR3: TGTGCCAGCAGTTTTGGGCCGGGGGCTAACACCATATATTTT. It codes for CASSFGPGANTIYF.

V and J are TRBV5-6 and TRBJ2-2; D is perhaps TRBD1 (6 bases). Looked up from germline, CDR1 is SGHDT and CDR2 is YYEEEE. This CDR3 contains 17 residues. The V end was cut by 2 bases, the J end by 6 bases, with 20 bases between. As DNA, the CDR3 is TGTGCCAGCAGCTTTCAGGGGCGAGTAGCGCGTCCCGGGGAGCTGTTTTTT. This gives the protein CASSFQGRVARPGELFF. The full variable domain, in which reference TRBV5-6 and TRBJ2-2 provide the parts outside the CDR3, is DAGVTQSPTHLIKTRGQQVTLRCSPKSGHDTVSWYQQALGQGPQFIFQYYEEEERQRGNFPDRFSGHQFPNYSSELNVNALLLGDSALYLCASSFQGRVARPGELFFGEGSRLTVL.

The rearrangement uses TRBV13 and TRBJ2-7; the match to TRBD2 covers 7 bases. Unmatched junction bases numbered 11, after V lost 5 bases and J lost 1 base. Germline V gene lookup returns CDR1 PRHDT and CDR2 FYEKMQ (reference sequence). The CDR3 loop spans 16 amino acids. CDR3 in DNA: TGTGCCAGCAGCCCCCGTTGGGGGGGGGATTCCTACGAGCAGTACTTC. As protein: CASSPRWGGDSYEQYF.

The chain combines TRBV19 with TRBJ2-1, with unresolved D. The CDR3 has 15 residues. The V and J ends lost 3 bases and 6 bases respectively, with 15 bases between them. The V gene's germline CDR1 is LNHDA and CDR2 SQIVND (reference sequence). The DNA of the CDR3 is TGTGCCAGTAGTATTCAAGCAGGTATAGCCAATGAGCAGTTCTTC. It specifies CASSIQAGIANEQFF.

The genes are TRBV7-9 and TRBJ1-2, with D perhaps matching TRBD1 (6 bases). The CDR3 runs to 19 residues. V lost 2 bases to trimming and J lost 2 bases, with 24 bases between them. CDR1 is SEHNR and CDR2 is FQNEAQ in the germline V gene (reference sequence). The CDR3 loop reads CASSLLGYIRGTYNYGYTF. CDR3 nucleotide sequence: TGTGCCAGCAGCTTATTGGGTTATATTAGGGGGACCTACAACTATGGCTACACCTTC.

The chain recombines TRBV18 with TRBJ1-1, with D uncertain. The CDR3 sequence is 13 residues long. Germline V lookup: CDR1 KGHSH, CDR2 LQKENI. Trimming removed 2 bases from V and 8 bases from J, with 12 bases in between. The CDR3 DNA reads TGTGCCAGCTCACCATGGTTTGAAGGGGAAGCTTTCTTT. Translated: CASSPWFEGEAFF.

V gene TRBV10-3 combines with J gene TRBJ2-7; possible D gene TRBD2, 6 bases. Looked up from germline, CDR1 is ENHRY and CDR2 is SYGVKD. CDR3 length equals 16 residues. V was clipped by 1 base and J by 2 bases, with 15 bases between them. CDR3 protein: CAISEFGSGATYEQYF. CDR3 DNA sequence: TGTGCCATCAGTGAGTTCGGGAGTGGGGCTACCTACGAGCAGTACTTC.

This rearrangement joins TRBV7-2 to TRBJ2-1, with 10 bases that match TRBD2. The CDR3 has 17 residues. The V and J ends lost 5 bases and 5 bases, in that order; junction bases with no gene match: 12. CDR1 and CDR2 (germline): SGHTA, FQGNSA. CDR3 sequence (DNA): TGTGCCAGCAGCCCCTTTTGGGCTAGCGGGGGAAACAATGAGCAGTTCTTC. Its protein is CASSPFWASGGNNEQFF.

The J gene is TRBJ2-7, the V gene TRBV29-1; perhaps TRBD1 as D (6 bases). Germline V CDR1 and CDR2: SQVTM, ANQGSEA. The V end lost 6 bases, the J end lost 2 bases, and 14 bases lay between the germline ends. CDR3 length: 13 amino acids. In nucleotides, the CDR3 is TGCAGCGTCCTCACGGACAGAACCTACGAGCAGTACTTC. Translating gives CSVLTDRTYEQYF.

The chain is built from TRBV4-2 and TRBJ2-3; 11 nucleotides align to TRBD2. The germline V gene has CDR1 LGHNA and CDR2 YNFKEQ. V lost 0 bases to trimming and J lost 5 bases; unmatched junction nucleotides: 10. The CDR3 is 18 amino acids. The CDR3 nucleotides read TGTGCCAGCAGCCAAGAAGCGGAACTAGCGGGAGTGTTAGATACGCAGTATTTT. Amino acid sequence: CASSQEAELAGVLDTQYF.

This chain uses TRBV25-1 with TRBJ1-2, with unresolved D. This CDR3 comprises 14 residues. The germline V and J ends were trimmed by 1 base and 6 bases, with 12 bases remaining between them. Germline V gene sequence: CDR1 MGHDK, CDR2 SYGVNS. The CDR3 nucleotides read TGTGCCAGCAGTGAATGGCTAAGACGGGATGGCTACACCTTC. Translation: CASSEWLRRDGYTF.